This T cell receptor beta chain was recovered during a study of T cells in Graves' hyperthyroidism and ophthalmopathy. Approximately 9.3 ml of fresh peripheral blood supplied the PBMCs. Amplification of TCR beta CDR3 regions used RNA as the template. A first-round RT-PCR of the TCR CDR3 used the HTBI primer set. MiXCR, applied by TCRdb to the multiplex PCR reads, yields one record per CDR3 protein. Here the sample spans 150,000 or so distinct CDR3 sequences, around 21% being singletons. At least ten counts were recorded for this clonotype. This clonotype originated in a woman between 50 and 59 years old with Graves' hyperthyroidism that later progressed to Graves' ophthalmopathy. The sequenced sample consisted of blood.

DNA of the CDR3: TGTGCCAGCTCACCAAACAGGGGGCAAGGCAATCAGCCCCAGCATTTT. Its protein is CASSPNRGQGNQPQHF. This chain joins TRBV18 and TRBJ1-5; 9 bases are a match to TRBD1. The CDR3 length is 16 residues. The V gene end was trimmed by 2 bases and the J gene end by 2 bases; junction bases not matched to a gene: 4. From germline, CDR1 is KGHSH and CDR2 LQKENI. Supplemented by reference TRBV18 and TRBJ1-5, the full variable domain reads NAGVMQNPRHLVRRRGQEARLRCSPMKGHSHVYWYRQLPEEGLKFMVYLQKENIIDESGMPKERFSAEFPKEGPSILRIQQVVRGDSAAYFCASSPNRGQGNQPQHFGDGTRLSIL.